The 30 T cell receptor beta chains reported below all come from one sample, sequenced in a study of PD-1 blockade in classical Hodgkin lymphoma. TCRdb keeps only in-frame clones here, not all; method: immunoSEQ multiplex PCR. The table lists over 70,000 clones, roughly 89% of them singletons. Each of the patients experienced relapse following autologous stem cell transplantation, and their brentuximab vedotin exposure differed. The sequencing here drew on peripheral blood mononuclear cells (PBMCs), taken at baseline. Source of these receptors: a human donor with classical Hodgkin lymphoma.

The sample holds one count of this clone. At the DNA level, this CDR3 is encoded by other sequences in the same sample as well. V usage is TRBV18 and J usage is TRBJ1-2; 8 nucleotides line up with TRBD1. There are 16 residues in the CDR3. The germline CDR1 and CDR2 sequences are KGHSH and LQKENI. V was pared by 1 base and J by 0 bases, with 4 bases of the junction left unmatched. The chain's CDR3 is CASSPQNRGTNYGYTF. The CDR3 nucleotides read TGTGCCAGCTCACCACAAAACAGGGGGACTAACTATGGCTACACCTTC.

This chain's CDR3 is CASNGGTSSYEQYF. The CDR3 DNA is TGTGCCAGCAACGGAGGGACTTCTTCCTACGAGCAGTACTTC. The rearrangement links TRBV6-1 to TRBJ2-7, with D perhaps matching TRBD2 (6 bases). This CDR3 region has 14 residues. CDR1 is MNHNS, CDR2 SASEGT, per germline. Trimming took 7 bases from V and 1 from J, leaving 14 bases between them.

V gene TRBV6-5 combines with J gene TRBJ2-3, with 8 nucleotides matching TRBD2. This CDR3 is 14 amino acids long. V gave up 5 bases and J gave up 1 base; unmatched junction bases: 2. CDR1 and CDR2 from the germline V gene are MNHEY and SVGAGI. Here the CDR3 DNA reads TGTGCCAGCAGTCCAGCGGGAGGCACAGATACGCAGTATTTT. It is translated as CASSPAGGTDTQYF.

The chain uses TRBV29-1 and TRBJ2-1; D is possibly TRBD2 (6 bases). The CDR3 covers 15 residues. Looked up from germline, CDR1 is SQVTM and CDR2 is ANQGSEA. V lost 4 bases to trimming and J lost 1 base, with 14 bases between them. The CDR3 here is CSVVLAHISYNEQFF. The CDR3 DNA follows: TGCAGCGTTGTGCTAGCGCATATATCCTACAATGAGCAGTTCTTC.

This chain connects TRBV29-1 to TRBJ2-5; a possible D gene is TRBD2 (6 bases). The CDR3 is 12 residues long. Germline CDR1 SQVTM, CDR2 ANQGSEA. V gave up 3 bases and J gave up 2 bases, with 7 bases separating them. CDR3 nucleotides: TGCAGCGTTGAGGAGGGTCAAGAGACCCAGTACTTC. This encodes CSVEEGQETQYF.

V gene TRBV6-1 combines with J gene TRBJ1-3, with a possible D match to TRBD1 (5 bases). V was trimmed by 7 bases and J by 0 bases, leaving 10 bases between them. Germline CDR1 reads MNHNS; CDR2 reads SASEGT. The CDR3 consists of 14 residues. CDR3 amino acids: CASTSGTSGNTIYF. The CDR3 DNA reads TGTGCCAGCACTTCCGGGACCTCTGGAAACACCATATATTTT.

The J gene is TRBJ2-6, the V gene TRBV5-8; 7 bases are a match to TRBD1. The V segment lost 0 bases and the J segment 4 bases; nucleotides outside the gene matches: 7. The CDR3 length is 17 residues. Germline loops: CDR1 SGHTS, CDR2 YDEGEE. The CDR3 region is CASSLGGQRLGANVLTF. The CDR3 DNA is TGTGCCAGCAGCTTGGGGGGACAGCGTTTAGGGGCCAACGTCCTGACTTTC.

The chain employs TRBV5-1 and TRBJ1-1; D might be TRBD1 (5 bases). The V and J ends lost 2 bases and 0 bases respectively, with 11 bases between them. The CDR3 has 15 residues. The germline CDR1 and CDR2 sequences are SGHRS and YFSETQ. The CDR3 nucleotides are TGCGCCAGCAGCTTCGCTGGACAAGTGAACACTGAAGCTTTCTTT. Encoded protein: CASSFAGQVNTEAFF. Looking up the rest from reference TRBV5-1 and TRBJ1-1 gives the full variable domain: KAGVTQTPRYLIKTRGQQVTLSCSPISGHRSVSWYQQTPGQGLQFLFEYFSETQRNKGNFPGRFSGRQFSNSRSEMNVSTLELGDSALYLCASSFAGQVNTEAFFGQGTRLTVV.

The CDR3 DNA follows: TGTGCCAGTACCCAAGGGGCCTATGGCTACACCTTC. Translating gives CASTQGAYGYTF. V is TRBV19 and J is TRBJ1-2; weak D call: TRBD1 (5 bases). Trimming took 7 bases from V and 4 from J, leaving 10 bases between them. The V gene's germline CDR1 is LNHDA and CDR2 SQIVND (reference sequence). The CDR3 extends over 12 amino acids.

The chain links TRBV11-2 to TRBJ1-2, with TRBD1 as a possible D gene (6 bases). Germline loops: CDR1 SGHAT, CDR2 FQNNGV. V was shortened by 8 bases and J by 7 bases, with 14 bases between the two germline ends. The CDR3 has 12 residues. The CDR3 spells CASLGAGVGYTF. DNA of the CDR3: TGTGCCAGCTTAGGCGCAGGGGTTGGCTACACCTTC.

A few counts support this clone. V gene TRBV9 combines with J gene TRBJ2-7, with 8 bases fitting TRBD1. The CDR3 totals 14 residues. J gave up 3 bases and V 4 bases, and 6 bases lay outside the gene matches. Germline CDR1 and CDR2: SGDLS and YYNGEE. The CDR3 region is CASSSSGTGYEQYF. The CDR3, as DNA: TGTGCCAGCAGCTCCTCCGGGACAGGCTACGAGCAGTACTTC. The variable domain in full, completed from reference TRBV9 and TRBJ2-7, reads DSGVTQTPKHLITATGQRVTLRCSPRSGDLSVYWYQQSLDQGLQFLIQYYNGEERAKGNILERFSAQQFPDLHSELNLSSLELGDSALYFCASSSSGTGYEQYFGPGTRLTVT.

In this sample, this clone turned up once. One end of the junction does not line up with germline, which may come from a read error. The rearrangement joins TRBV7-7 to TRBJ2-5; tentatively, D is TRBD2 (6 bases). Germline lookup yields CDR1 SSHAT and CDR2 FNYEAQ (reference sequence). The CDR3 extends over 13 amino acids. The CDR3 loop reads CASSLAYQETQYF. Here the CDR3 DNA reads TGTGCTAGCAGCCTAGCGTACCAAGAGACCCAGTACTTC. Based on the CDR3 plus reference TRBV7-7 and TRBJ2-5, the full variable domain is GAGVSQSPRYKVTKRGQDVTLRCDPISSHATLYWYQQALGQGPEFLTYFNYEAQPDKSGLPSDRFSAERPEGSISTLTIQRTEQRDSAMYRCASSLAYQETQYFGPGTRLLVL.

The chain employs TRBV7-2 and TRBJ1-1, with 7 bases fitting TRBD1. The CDR3 length is 14 residues. CDR1 is SGHTA, CDR2 FQGNSA, per germline. V gave up 3 bases and J gave up 4 bases; unmatched junction bases: 5. The CDR3 protein is CASSLPPGGTEAFF. Here the CDR3 DNA reads TGTGCCAGCAGCTTGCCCCCAGGGGGCACTGAAGCTTTCTTT.

V and J are TRBV28 and TRBJ1-2; D unclear. Per germline, CDR1 MDHEN and CDR2 SYDVKM. V was pared by 2 bases and J by 0 bases, with 13 bases between. CDR3 length equals 16 residues. The CDR3 sequence: CASSLPPGAPNYGYTF. CDR3 nucleotides: TGTGCCAGCAGTTTACCACCCGGTGCACCTAACTATGGCTACACCTTC.

The chain combines TRBV2 with TRBJ2-5; unclear D gene. This CDR3 has 12 amino acids. V shed 7 bases and J shed 1 base, with 7 bases lying between them. Germline V gene sequence: CDR1 SNHLY, CDR2 FYNNEI. The CDR3 nucleotides are TGTGCCAGCAAAACGGGCCAAGAGACCCAGTACTTC. It is translated as CASKTGQETQYF.

The rearrangement links TRBV28 to TRBJ2-7; TRBD1 aligns across 7 bases. This CDR3 has 13 residues. Germline V gene data show CDR1 as MDHEN and CDR2 as SYDVKM. V lost 4 bases to trimming and J lost 2 bases; unmatched junction nucleotides: 2. CDR3 sequence (DNA): TGTGCCAGCAGTTCCACAGGGGCCTACGAGCAGTACTTC. This gives the protein CASSSTGAYEQYF.

This clone came up a few times. The chain links TRBV30 to TRBJ1-2, with a weak D call TRBD1 (5 bases). CDR3 length equals 13 residues. V was clipped by 0 bases and J by 8 bases, with 13 bases between them. The germline V gene encodes CDR1 GTSNPN and CDR2 SVGIG (reference sequence). The chain's CDR3 is CAWSVGGRGGYTF. CDR3 bases: TGTGCCTGGAGTGTAGGCGGGAGGGGAGGCTACACCTTC. Looking up the rest from reference TRBV30 and TRBJ1-2 gives the full variable domain: SQTIHQWPATLVQPVGSPLSLECTVEGTSNPNLYWYRQAAGRGLQLLFYSVGIGQISSEVPQNLSASRPQDRQFILSSKKLLLSDSGFYLCAWSVGGRGGYTFGSGTRLTVV.

The V and J genes are TRBV7-9 and TRBJ2-7, with 13 bases matching TRBD2. This CDR3 is 14 amino acids long. The ends lost 5 bases at V and 6 bases at J; junction bases unmatched: 4. Looked up from germline, CDR1 is SEHNR and CDR2 is FQNEAQ (reference sequence). The DNA for the CDR3 is TGTGCCAGCAGCCCGACTAGCGGGAGGAGCGAGCAGTACTTC. Translation: CASSPTSGRSEQYF.

CDR3: CAWSVGRTSGINTGELFF. The CDR3 DNA reads TGTGCCTGGAGTGTAGGACGGACTAGCGGGATAAACACCGGGGAGCTGTTTTTT. The chain combines TRBV30 with TRBJ2-2, with 12 bases aligning to TRBD2. The germline CDR1 and CDR2 sequences are GTSNPN and SVGIG (reference sequence). The CDR3 consists of 18 residues. V was clipped by 0 bases and J by 2 bases; unmatched bases: 7.

V usage is TRBV6-5 and J usage is TRBJ2-7; 11 positions agree with TRBD1. This CDR3 comprises 15 residues. V shed 6 bases and J 4 bases; nucleotides not matched to a gene: 8. The germline CDR1 and CDR2 sequences are MNHEY and SVGAGI. The CDR3 sequence is CASSRGGTGGYEQYF. In DNA form, the CDR3 reads TGTGCCAGCAGCCGCGGTGGGACAGGGGGGTACGAGCAGTACTTC.

The chain has TRBV10-2 and TRBJ2-1; a weak D match, TRBD1 (6 bases). Trimming cost V 6 bases and J 9 bases, with 12 bases left between them. Germline V lookup: CDR1 WSHSY, CDR2 SAAADI. The CDR3 runs 12 residues. The CDR3: CASSLGQIEQFF. CDR3 DNA sequence: TGCGCCAGCAGCCTCGGACAGATTGAGCAGTTCTTC.

The gene calls are TRBV28 and TRBJ1-2; D gene uncertain. V lost 1 base, J lost 8 bases, and 11 bases lay in between. Germline CDR1 reads MDHEN; CDR2 reads SYDVKM. The CDR3 has 13 amino acids. CDR3 sequence (DNA): TGTGCCAGCAGTTTATCCTCCGGAACGGGCTACACCTTC. This translates into CASSLSSGTGYTF.

The rearrangement joins TRBV25-1 to TRBJ1-4; D not resolved. This CDR3 is 15 amino acids long. Germline V gene lookup returns CDR1 MGHDK and CDR2 SYGVNS. V lost 2 bases and J lost 8, with 15 bases in between. CDR3 protein: CASSEGSSGMEKLFF. The CDR3, as DNA: TGTGCCAGCAGTGAAGGATCGTCCGGAATGGAAAAACTGTTTTTT.

The V and J genes are TRBV10-3 and TRBJ2-2; D unresolved. Germline V gene data show CDR1 as ENHRY and CDR2 as SYGVKD. The length of the CDR3 is 14 residues. V was trimmed by 7 bases and J by 0 bases, leaving 9 bases between them. CDR3 sequence reads: CAITSLSNTGELFF. DNA of the CDR3: TGTGCCATCACCTCGCTCTCGAACACCGGGGAGCTGTTTTTT.

This clone has more than one count but fewer than ten. J is TRBJ2-4 and V is TRBV7-2; the D gene is possibly TRBD1 (5 bases). The germline V gene has CDR1 SGHTA and CDR2 FQGNSA. Trimming removed 1 base at V and 10 bases at J, with 14 bases between. The CDR3 extends over 14 amino acids. CDR3 sequence: CASSLDAGPGIQYF. In nucleotides, the CDR3 is TGTGCCAGCAGCTTAGATGCAGGGCCTGGGATTCAGTACTTC.

The V gene is TRBV18, the J gene TRBJ1-2; D is uncertain. The CDR3 is 15 residues long. The V gene's germline CDR1 is KGHSH and CDR2 LQKENI. Trimming stripped 2 bases from V and 2 bases from J, with 12 bases between. Here the CDR3 reads CASSPGNGANYGYTF. The CDR3 coding sequence is TGTGCCAGCTCACCAGGGAACGGAGCCAACTATGGCTACACCTTC. Complete variable domain (other parts from reference TRBV18 and TRBJ1-2): NAGVMQNPRHLVRRRGQEARLRCSPMKGHSHVYWYRQLPEEGLKFMVYLQKENIIDESGMPKERFSAEFPKEGPSILRIQQVVRGDSAAYFCASSPGNGANYGYTFGSGTRLTVV.

J is TRBJ1-5 and V is TRBV6-1; TRBD1 matches 7 bases. CDR3 size: 15 residues. The trim removed 4 bases at V and 1 base at J, leaving 4 bases unmatched. The germline gives CDR1 MNHNS, CDR2 SASEGT. The CDR3 bases are TGTGCCAGCAGTGCGGACAGGTCGAGCAATCAGCCCCAGCATTTT. Translation gives CASSADRSSNQPQHF.

The chain couples TRBV25-1 to TRBJ2-4; 10 bases are shared with TRBD2. CDR3 length equals 13 residues. The V gene end was trimmed by 5 bases and the J gene end by 15 bases; junction bases not matched to a gene: 10. The germline V gene encodes CDR1 MGHDK and CDR2 SYGVNS. The CDR3 DNA reads as TGTGCCAGCAGTAGTCTAGCGGGAGTGGTTCGGTACTTC. Translation: CASSSLAGVVRYF.

The CDR3 sequence is CASSSGLAGDSYEQYF. The DNA of the CDR3 is TGTGCCAGCAGCTCGGGACTAGCGGGAGACTCCTACGAGCAGTACTTC. The V gene is TRBV7-8, the J gene TRBJ2-7; 14 bases are shared with TRBD2. The CDR3 runs to 16 residues. The V gene's germline CDR1 is SGHVS and CDR2 FQNEAQ. With 4 bases clipped from V and 0 bases from J, the junction kept 2 bases outside the gene matches.

The chain couples TRBV18 to TRBJ1-3; D might be TRBD1 (5 bases). V was trimmed by 3 bases and J by 0 bases, leaving 12 bases between them. The CDR3 is 16 amino acids. Germline V CDR1 and CDR2: KGHSH, LQKENI. The CDR3 here is CASSPIRQSSGNTIYF. The CDR3 coding sequence is TGTGCCAGCTCACCTATAAGACAGAGCTCTGGAAACACCATATATTTT.